This T cell receptor (beta chain) was documented in a study of blood T cell repertoires in COVID-19. The ends were cut back, 2 bases at V and 6 bases at J, with 13 bases in the middle. The germline V gene has CDR1 SQVTM and CDR2 ANQGSEA. This CDR3 region has 13 residues. Method: immunoSEQ multiplex PCR; TCRdb's copy keeps in-frame clones and lacks some. The sample carries about 70,000 clones, about 87% recorded once. This TCR was recovered from a human donor in a cohort sampled during active COVID-19. Sequenced material: peripheral blood. This sequence joins TRBV29-1 and TRBJ1-2, with D perhaps matching TRBD1 (6 bases). Here the CDR3 reads CSVERGTSNGYTF. CDR3 nucleotides: TGCAGCGTTGAAAGGGGGACCTCGAATGGCTACACCTTC.